Presented here are 24 T cell receptor beta chains from one specimen sequenced in a study of CD8 T cells in Susac syndrome. Random hexamers were used to reverse transcribe an amount of about 0.45 to 1 ug RNA. From the immunoSEQ multiplex PCR reads, TCRdb called clonotypes with MiXCR, one entry per CDR3 protein. Here the sample spans 71,000 or so distinct CDR3 sequences, around 93% being singletons. Sequenced material: CD4+ T cells from PBMCs. The source of these receptors is a human donor with Susac syndrome.

This chain connects TRBV7-9 to TRBJ2-2; TRBD1 matches 11 bases. V lost 5 bases, J lost 3 bases, and 8 bases stayed unmatched. The germline gives CDR1 SEHNR, CDR2 FQNEAQ (reference sequence). CDR3 length: 17 residues. CDR3 in DNA: TGTGCCAGCAGCCGGGGGACAGGGGGAGAAGACACCGGGGAGCTGTTTTTT. This translates into CASSRGTGGEDTGELFF.

V and J are TRBV7-9 and TRBJ1-6; D is uncertain. Germline CDR1 reads SEHNR; CDR2 reads FQNEAQ (reference sequence). This CDR3 spans 12 amino acids. The V and J ends lost 5 bases and 10 bases respectively, with 9 bases between them. CDR3 sequence: CASSLNWSPLHF. CDR3 sequence (DNA): TGTGCCAGCAGCCTAAATTGGTCACCCCTCCACTTT.

V usage is TRBV9 and J usage is TRBJ2-2; D unresolved. V lost 2 bases and J 6 bases, leaving 11 bases between the germline ends. CDR3 length equals 14 residues. Germline-derived CDR1 and CDR2 are SGDLS and YYNGEE. Here the CDR3 reads CASSVPTSAGELFF. Written as DNA, the CDR3 is TGTGCCAGCAGCGTCCCCACGTCCGCCGGGGAGCTGTTTTTT.

This chain uses TRBV28 with TRBJ1-5; D is undetermined. The CDR3 is 13 residues long. V lost 5 bases and J lost 0, with 5 bases in between. From germline, CDR1 is MDHEN and CDR2 SYDVKM. CDR3 sequence (DNA): TGTGCCAGCAGTAGTGGTAGCAATCAGCCCCAGCATTTT. Its translation is CASSSGSNQPQHF.

This clonotype has a single count. This rearrangement joins TRBV9 to TRBJ2-1; D possibly corresponds to TRBD1 (5 bases). V lost 0 bases, J lost 1 base, and 11 bases lay in between. Germline lookup yields CDR1 SGDLS and CDR2 YYNGEE. This CDR3 contains 16 residues. CDR3 nucleotides: TGTGCCAGCAGCGTAGGATTAGGGGCGTCCTACAATGAGCAGTTCTTC. The encoded protein is CASSVGLGASYNEQFF.

This clonotype was seen only once. The chain joins TRBV29-1 to TRBJ1-1; 7 positions match TRBD1. CDR3 length: 15 amino acids. V was clipped by 4 bases and J by 3 bases; unmatched bases: 11. Germline CDR1 SQVTM, CDR2 ANQGSEA. The CDR3 sequence is CSVGRDSRGYTEAFF. CDR3 coding DNA: TGCAGCGTTGGCCGGGACAGTAGGGGATACACTGAAGCTTTCTTT.

The CDR3 DNA reads TGTGCCAGTAGTATATTACGCGGCAGCACAGATACGCAGTATTTT. Translation gives CASSILRGSTDTQYF. The rearrangement links TRBV19 to TRBJ2-3; D is uncertain. Between the trimmed V and J ends, which lost 2 bases and 0 bases, there was a span of 9 bases. Germline V CDR1 and CDR2: LNHDA, SQIVND (reference sequence). The CDR3 totals 15 residues.

The V and J genes are TRBV7-3 and TRBJ2-2; 8 bases align to TRBD1. V trimming: 5 bases; J trimming: 5 bases; junction bases outside the gene matches: 4. CDR1 is SGHTA, CDR2 FQGTGA, per germline. This CDR3 region has 14 residues. CDR3 region: CASSRQGNTGELFF. In DNA form, the CDR3 reads TGTGCCAGCAGCAGACAGGGGAATACCGGGGAGCTGTTTTTT.

The chain combines TRBV28 with TRBJ2-2; D may be TRBD2 (5 bases). This CDR3 spans 13 amino acids. CDR1 MDHEN and CDR2 SYDVKM come from the germline V gene. CDR3 protein: CANWSPERGELFF. Here the CDR3 DNA reads TGTGCTAACTGGTCCCCAGAGCGGGGGGAGCTGTTTTTT.

The chain links TRBV20-1 to TRBJ1-2, with 7 bases that match TRBD1. Germline V gene sequence: CDR1 DFQATT, CDR2 SNEGSKA (reference sequence). V dropped 4 bases and J dropped 3; count of bases not matched to a gene: 11. The CDR3 extends over 15 amino acids. The CDR3 nucleotides are TGCAGTGCTACCCGACAGGGATCGGATTACTATGGCTACACCTTC. This sequence encodes CSATRQGSDYYGYTF.

This chain uses TRBV12-3 or TRBV12-4 with TRBJ1-6, with 8 positions matching TRBD1. With 6 bases clipped from V and 9 bases from J, the junction kept 7 bases outside the gene matches. The CDR3 has 14 residues. The CDR3 region is CASRGQVAVSPLHF. The CDR3 DNA reads TGTGCCAGCAGGGGACAGGTCGCTGTTTCACCCCTCCACTTT.

The V gene is TRBV6-1, the J gene TRBJ2-7, with unresolved D. The CDR3 runs to 14 residues. In germline, CDR1 is MNHNS, CDR2 SASEGT. Trimming removed 4 bases from V and 5 bases from J, with 15 bases in between. The CDR3 reads CASSGDPAMDEQYF. CDR3 bases: TGTGCCAGCAGTGGCGACCCGGCGATGGACGAGCAGTACTTC.

The V and J genes are TRBV20-1 and TRBJ2-2; a weak D match, TRBD2 (6 bases). Germline CDR1 reads DFQATT; CDR2 reads SNEGSKA (reference sequence). Trimming cost V 0 bases and J 6 bases, with 8 bases left between them. This CDR3 has 13 residues. The CDR3 nucleotides are TGCAGTGCTAGAGAGGGCGGGGCCGGGGAGCTGTTTTTT. It codes for CSAREGGAGELFF.

This sequence joins TRBV6-5 and TRBJ2-5; unclear D gene. The J call is in doubt because the DNA end fits TRBJ2-1 better. This CDR3 has 11 residues. Germline lookup yields CDR1 MNHEY and CDR2 SVGAGI. This chain's CDR3 is CASSYSIYQFF. The CDR3 region has the DNA TGTGCCAGCAGTTACTCGATTTACCAGTTCTTC.

The chain links TRBV7-9 to TRBJ1-6; D gene ambiguous. Trimming shortened V by 2 bases and J by 7 bases, and 18 bases separated the two germline ends. Germline CDR1 reads SEHNR; CDR2 reads FQNEAQ (reference sequence). The CDR3 has 17 amino acids. The CDR3 spells CASSLILGRGRNSPLHF. In nucleotides, the CDR3 is TGTGCCAGCAGCTTAATACTCGGACGAGGGCGAAATTCACCCCTCCACTTT.

The genes are TRBV12-3 or TRBV12-4 and TRBJ2-3; no clear D. Trimming removed 3 bases at V and 2 bases at J, with 6 bases between. The CDR3 contains 13 residues. DNA for the CDR3: TGTGCCAGCAGTTTCACGGACACAGATACGCAGTATTTT. Its translation is CASSFTDTDTQYF.

The chain has TRBV3-1 and TRBJ2-1, with TRBD1 as a possible D gene (5 bases). V shed 1 base and J shed 1 base, with 8 bases lying between them. CDR3 length equals 15 residues. Germline V gene lookup returns CDR1 LGHDT and CDR2 YNNKEL (reference sequence). CDR3 DNA: TGTGCCAGCAGCCAAGCGCGGACATCCTACAATGAGCAGTTCTTC. Translation gives CASSQARTSYNEQFF.

The rearrangement uses TRBV28 and TRBJ1-1; 9 bases agree with TRBD1. V was clipped by 3 bases and J by 5 bases; unmatched bases: 7. Germline V CDR1 and CDR2: MDHEN, SYDVKM. CDR3 size: 15 residues. The CDR3 spells CASSFPQGARTEAFF. The CDR3, as DNA: TGTGCCAGCAGTTTCCCACAGGGGGCTCGTACTGAAGCTTTCTTT.

Regarding this clonotype: Without the conserved terminal phenylalanine or tryptophan, this CDR3 likely stems from a read error. No DNA is shown, since the ends of the CDR3 on it are uncertain; the CDR3 is the one TCRdb lists. This chain joins TRBV13 and TRBJ1-4; the tabulated D call, TRBD1, remains unverified against the DNA. CDR1 and CDR2 (germline): PRHDT, FYEKMQ (reference sequence). 12 amino acids form the CDR3, both terminal residues included. CDR3 residues: CASSLGTATFVV.

This chain uses TRBV7-9 with TRBJ2-5; TRBD1 matches at 7 bases. V shed 10 bases, J shed 5 bases, and the junction held 10 bases outside the gene matches. Germline V CDR1 and CDR2: SEHNR, FQNEAQ (reference sequence). This CDR3 comprises 13 residues. The CDR3 coding sequence is TGTGCCACCGCCACAGGGGAAGGCGAGACCCAGTACTTC. Translating it yields CATATGEGETQYF.

This chain joins TRBV20-1 and TRBJ2-7; D possibly uses TRBD1 or TRBD2 (6 bases each). The germline gives CDR1 DFQATT, CDR2 SNEGSKA (reference sequence). V shed 1 base and J shed 0 bases, with 16 bases lying between them. The CDR3 spans 16 residues. The CDR3 region is CSARGPGAVSSYEQYF. CDR3 in DNA: TGCAGTGCTAGAGGGCCGGGGGCAGTAAGCTCCTACGAGCAGTACTTC.

The chain couples TRBV7-2 to TRBJ1-1; D is uncertain. V was cut by 5 bases and J by 7 bases, with 17 bases left in between. CDR1 and CDR2 (germline): SGHTA, FQGNSA. The CDR3 consists of 14 residues. The CDR3 reads CASSIDFGSGEAFF. CDR3 in DNA: TGTGCCAGCAGCATCGATTTTGGGAGTGGTGAAGCTTTCTTT.

A word on this clonotype: The junction does not match germline at one end; this may be a read error. The chain uses TRBV6-2 or TRBV6-3 and TRBJ2-4, with TRBD1 identical over 7 bases. The CDR3 spans 12 residues. CDR1 MNHEY and CDR2 SVGEGT come from the germline V gene. The CDR3 region has the DNA TGTGCCAGCAGCCCTCCTACCGGGACAGAGGCCTTC. Encoded protein: CASSPPTGTEAF.

CDR3 DNA: TGTGCCAGCAGTGGTGGACAGGGGTCTATGAACACTGAAGCTTTCTTT. Amino acids: CASSGGQGSMNTEAFF. The chain recombines TRBV2 with TRBJ1-1; 9 positions agree with TRBD1. Losses at the gene ends were 4 bases for V and 0 bases for J; bases not matched to a gene: 6. Germline lookup yields CDR1 SNHLY and CDR2 FYNNEI. The CDR3 is 16 amino acids.